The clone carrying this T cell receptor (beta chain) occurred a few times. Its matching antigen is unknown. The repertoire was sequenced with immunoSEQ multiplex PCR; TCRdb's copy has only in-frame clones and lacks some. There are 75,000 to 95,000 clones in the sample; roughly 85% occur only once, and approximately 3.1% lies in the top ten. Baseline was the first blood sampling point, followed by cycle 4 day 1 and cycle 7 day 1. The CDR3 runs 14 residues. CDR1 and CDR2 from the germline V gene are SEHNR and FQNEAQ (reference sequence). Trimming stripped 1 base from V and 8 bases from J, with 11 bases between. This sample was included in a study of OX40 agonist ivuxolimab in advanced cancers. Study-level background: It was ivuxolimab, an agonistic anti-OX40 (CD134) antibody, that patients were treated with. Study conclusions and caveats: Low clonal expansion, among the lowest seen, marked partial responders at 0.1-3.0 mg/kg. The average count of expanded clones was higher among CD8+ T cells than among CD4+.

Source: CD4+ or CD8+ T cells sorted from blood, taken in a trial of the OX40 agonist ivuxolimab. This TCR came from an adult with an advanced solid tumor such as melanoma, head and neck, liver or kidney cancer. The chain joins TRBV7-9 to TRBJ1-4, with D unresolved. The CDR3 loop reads CASSLVGGGEKLFF. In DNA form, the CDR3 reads TGTGCCAGCAGCTTAGTGGGAGGTGGGGAAAAACTGTTTTTT. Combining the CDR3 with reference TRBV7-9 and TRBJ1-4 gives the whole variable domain DTGVSQNPRHKITKRGQNVTFRCDPISEHNRLYWYRQTLGQGPEFLTYFQNEAQLEKSRLLSDRFSAERPKGSFSTLEIQRTEQGDSAMYLCASSLVGGGEKLFFGSGTQLSVL.